Following are 15 T cell receptor beta chains from one sample sequenced in a study of blood T cell repertoires in COVID-19. Generated by immunoSEQ multiplex PCR, the TCRdb table keeps only in-frame clones and is missing some. The sample yields about 260,000 clones, about 84% seen once. Sequencing input: PBMCs or T cells enriched from blood (not recorded which). The receptors were gathered from a woman in her forties or fifties who had recovered from COVID-19.

This clone was seen once. The chain recombines TRBV2 with TRBJ2-1; TRBD1 agrees at 10 bases. J was trimmed by 4 bases and V by 7 bases; bases with no gene match: 4. CDR1 is SNHLY and CDR2 is FYNNEI in the germline V gene. The CDR3 totals 14 residues. The CDR3, as DNA: TGTGCCAGCAACCGGGACAGGGGTTACAATGAGCAGTTCTTC. Residues: CASNRDRGYNEQFF. Supplemented by reference TRBV2 and TRBJ2-1, the full variable domain reads EPEVTQTPSHQVTQMGQEVILRCVPISNHLYFYWYRQILGQKVEFLVSFYNNEISEKSEIFDDQFSVERPDGSNFTLKIRSTKLEDSAMYFCASNRDRGYNEQFFGPGTRLTVL.

This chain links TRBV5-1 with TRBJ2-7; TRBD1 agrees at 9 bases. The CDR3 is 15 residues long. The ends lost 5 bases at V and 4 bases at J; junction bases unmatched: 10. Germline CDR1 reads SGHRS; CDR2 reads YFSETQ. This chain's CDR3 is CASRSGQGTAYEQYF. As DNA, the CDR3 is TGCGCCAGCAGGTCCGGACAGGGGACGGCTTACGAGCAGTACTTC.

The chain recombines TRBV7-6 with TRBJ1-1, with TRBD1 identical over 7 bases. V lost 2 bases to trimming and J lost 7 bases; unmatched junction nucleotides: 10. Germline V gene lookup returns CDR1 SGHVS and CDR2 FNYEAQ. The CDR3 contains 15 residues. The CDR3, as DNA: TGTGCCAGCAGCTTACAGACGACAGGGAAAGGTGAAGCTTTCTTT. Translation: CASSLQTTGKGEAFF. Drawing the rest from reference TRBV7-6 and TRBJ1-1, the complete variable domain is GAGVSQSPRYKVTKRGQDVALRCDPISGHVSLYWYRQALGQGPEFLTYFNYEAQQDKSGLPNDRFSAERPEGSISTLTIQRTEQRDSAMYRCASSLQTTGKGEAFFGQGTRLTVV.

The chain links TRBV19 to TRBJ1-1; 7 nucleotides line up with TRBD1. V dropped 7 bases and J dropped 0; count of bases not matched to a gene: 5. Germline V gene sequence: CDR1 LNHDA, CDR2 SQIVND (reference sequence). This CDR3 is 14 amino acids long. As DNA, the CDR3 is TGTGCCAGTAAGAGGGGGCCTATGAACACTGAAGCTTTCTTT. Its translation: CASKRGPMNTEAFF.

This chain connects TRBV18 to TRBJ1-1; D gene ambiguous. The CDR3 is made up of 16 amino acids. Germline CDR1 reads KGHSH; CDR2 reads LQKENI. Trimming took off 0 bases at V and 1 base at J, with 12 bases between the two ends. CDR3 DNA sequence: TGTGCCAGCTCACCACCGGGAGGACTAGGGAACACTGAAGCTTTCTTT. The encoded protein is CASSPPGGLGNTEAFF.

This clone was found a few times. This chain connects TRBV3-1 (or the pseudogene TRBV3-2) to TRBJ1-6; no clear D. V lost 3 bases to trimming and J lost 7 bases, with 7 bases between them. Per germline, CDR1 LGHDT and CDR2 YNNKEL (reference sequence). This CDR3 region has 13 residues. CDR3 sequence reads: CASSQELNSPLHF. In DNA, the CDR3 is TGTGCCAGCAGCCAGGAACTAAATTCACCCCTCCACTTT.

The chain joins TRBV30 to TRBJ1-5; D ambiguous. This CDR3 region has 15 residues. CDR1 is GTSNPN, CDR2 SVGIG, per germline (reference sequence). Trimming removed 0 bases at V and 2 bases at J, with 11 bases between. As DNA, the CDR3 is TGTGCCTGGAGTGTCTCGGGGAGAGGCAATCAGCCCCAGCATTTT. Its translation: CAWSVSGRGNQPQHF.

The chain recombines TRBV24-1 with TRBJ2-7; D remains unclear. This CDR3 comprises 15 residues. Per the germline V gene, CDR1 is KGHDR and CDR2 is SFDVKD. Trimming cost V 4 bases and J 0 bases, with 12 bases left between them. CDR3 region: CATSETGSPSYEQYF. DNA of the CDR3: TGTGCCACCAGTGAAACCGGGTCTCCCTCCTACGAGCAGTACTTC.

This chain joins TRBV27 and TRBJ1-2, with 8 bases lining up with TRBD1. This CDR3 comprises 14 residues. V was pared by 6 bases and J by 2 bases, with 5 bases of the junction left unmatched. In germline, CDR1 is MNHEY, CDR2 SMNVEV (reference sequence). CDR3 protein: CASRDRVNNYGYTF. CDR3 DNA: TGTGCCAGCAGGGACAGGGTTAACAACTATGGCTACACCTTC.

DNA of the CDR3: TGTGCCAGTAGTTTGGGGGAAACCGGGACTAGCCTAAATGAGCAGTTCTTC. Its translation is CASSLGETGTSLNEQFF. The chain couples TRBV19 to TRBJ2-1, with 9 bases that match TRBD2. This CDR3 is 17 amino acids long. Trimming cost V 5 bases and J 7 bases; bases outside gene matches: 15. Germline V lookup: CDR1 LNHDA, CDR2 SQIVND (reference sequence).

The table lists this clone with a few counts. The DNA of the CDR3 is TGTGCCAGCAGTTGGACTAGCGGGGTTTACAATGAGCAGTTCTTC. Amino acids: CASSWTSGVYNEQFF. The chain has TRBV7-2 and TRBJ2-1; the match to TRBD2 covers 12 bases. Per germline, CDR1 SGHTA and CDR2 FQGNSA. Trimming took 6 bases from V and 4 from J; bases not matched to a gene: 4. This CDR3 contains 15 residues.

This chain links TRBV9 with TRBJ2-7; no firm D call. V lost 1 base to trimming and J lost 3 bases, with 8 bases between them. The CDR3 is 13 amino acids. CDR1 SGDLS and CDR2 YYNGEE come from the germline V gene. CDR3 sequence reads: CASSVIPGYEQYF. CDR3 sequence (DNA): TGTGCCAGCAGCGTAATTCCAGGCTACGAGCAGTACTTC.

V is TRBV6-5 and J is TRBJ2-5; D is perhaps TRBD2 (5 bases). Germline V lookup: CDR1 MNHEY, CDR2 SVGAGI. The CDR3 loop spans 15 amino acids. V was shortened by 1 base and J by 6 bases, with 15 bases between the two germline ends. CDR3 amino acids: CASSYLSSFPKTQYF. Here the CDR3 DNA reads TGTGCCAGCAGTTACTTGTCTAGCTTCCCGAAGACCCAGTACTTC.

The CDR3 loop is CARSCSGAILDGYTF. DNA for the CDR3: TGTGCCAGAAGTTGTTCAGGGGCGATCCTAGATGGCTACACCTTC. J is TRBJ1-2 and V is TRBV7-5; the table calls TRBD1, which could not be checked here. TRBV7-5 is termed a pseudogene. The CDR3 runs 15 residues.

The chain employs TRBV18 and TRBJ1-1, with TRBD1 matching over 7 bases. V shed 2 bases and J 8 bases; nucleotides not matched to a gene: 5. This CDR3 has 13 residues. Germline values: CDR1 KGHSH, CDR2 LQKENI. CDR3 nucleotide sequence: TGTGCCAGCTCACCATCAGGGGGGCGGGAAGCTTTCTTT. Amino acids: CASSPSGGREAFF.